Listed below are T cell receptor beta chains from one sample, sequenced in a study of T-cell memory formation after mild COVID-19. TCRdb reprocessed the 5' RACE reads with MiXCR, giving one entry per CDR3 protein. The sample lists 100,000 to 150,000 distinct CDR3 sequences; around 15% were seen once. Input material: PBMCs or a T cell subset sorted from them (not recorded which). Source of these receptors: a man younger than 35 who had mild COVID-19 (a few samples of this study predate the infection). Cell type and time point are not known. Each CDR3 is given with its conserved first and last residue. Fields, in order: V gene, CDR3 length, D gene, J gene, clone size, CDR3 protein, CDR3 DNA. D genes are given only for firm matches. A row's size may be missing; if present it is once, few, many or a size class.

TRBV7-2	13	TRBD1	TRBJ1-2	-	CASSTRQGSGYTF	TGTGCCAGCAGCACGAGACAGGGGTCTGGCTACACCTTC
TRBV7-6	13	-	TRBJ2-5	few	CASSFQVGETQYF	TGTGCCAGCAGCTTCCAGGTGGGAGAGACCCAGTACTTC
TRBV4-3	14	-	TRBJ1-6	few	CASSQTGNNSPLHF	TGCGCCAGCAGCCAAACAGGGAATAATTCACCCCTCCACTTT
TRBV7-2	14	-	TRBJ1-5	-	CASSLEYSNQPQHF	TGTGCCAGCAGTTTAGAGTATAGCAATCAGCCCCAGCATTTT
TRBV4-3	14	-	TRBJ1-2	few	CASSQRLEGYGYTF	TGCGCCAGCAGCCAACGGTTGGAGGGCTATGGCTACACCTTC
TRBV18	13	TRBD1	TRBJ2-7	-	CASSSDRAYEQYF	TGTGCCAGCTCATCAGACAGGGCCTACGAGCAGTACTTC
TRBV15	16	-	TRBJ2-7	few	CATSRVRDRPTYEQYF	TGTGCCACCAGCAGAGTCAGGGACCGTCCCACCTACGAGCAGTACTTC
TRBV7-2	13	TRBD1	TRBJ2-7	few	CASSRTGGREQYF	TGTGCCAGCAGCCGAACAGGGGGTCGGGAGCAGTACTTC
TRBV2	14	-	TRBJ2-1	-	CASSHPVGYNEQFF	TGTGCCAGCAGTCATCCGGTAGGCTACAATGAGCAGTTCTTC
TRBV5-1	13	TRBD1	TRBJ1-2	few	CASSFGQGGGYTF	TGCGCCAGCAGCTTCGGACAGGGTGGCGGCTACACCTTC
TRBV7-3	13	-	TRBJ1-5	few	CASSSGSNQPQHF	TGTGCCAGCAGCTCGGGAAGCAATCAGCCCCAGCATTTT
TRBV11-3	17	TRBD2	TRBJ2-1	-	CASSVSISGGVRNEQFF	TGTGCCAGCAGCGTCAGTATAAGCGGGGGGGTCCGCAATGAGCAGTTCTTC
TRBV9	15	-	TRBJ2-5	-	CASSVATAYQETQYF	TGTGCCAGCAGCGTAGCTACAGCGTACCAAGAGACCCAGTACTTC
TRBV6-5	13	-	TRBJ1-5	once	CASSIIAGQHQHF	TGTGCCAGCAGTATAATAGCAGGCCAGCACCAGCATTTT
TRBV12-3/TRBV12-4	16	TRBD1	TRBJ2-2	few	CASSSDRGSYTGELFF	TGTGCCAGCAGTTCCGACAGGGGGTCGTACACCGGGGAGCTGTTTTTT
TRBV7-6	15	-	TRBJ2-5	many	CASSAVRGHQETQYF	TGTGCCAGCAGCGCCGTGAGGGGACACCAAGAGACCCAGTACTTC
TRBV18	13	-	TRBJ2-5	-	CASSAEGSRAQYF	TGTGCCAGCTCGGCCGAAGGCTCTAGGGCCCAGTACTTC
TRBV5-5	17	TRBD2	TRBJ2-3	few	CASSSHRTSGPTDTQYF	TGTGCCAGCAGCTCTCACCGGACTAGCGGCCCCACAGATACGCAGTATTTT
TRBV7-3	13	-	TRBJ2-5	few	CASGPGTTETQYF	TGTGCCAGCGGGCCCGGTACAACGGAGACCCAGTACTTC
TRBV25-1	12	-	TRBJ1-1	-	CASSGNSGEAFF	TGTGCCAGCAGTGGAAATTCGGGTGAAGCTTTCTTT